The clone carrying this TCR beta chain has a handful of counts. As yet, its antigen is unknown. This sample was included in a study of metastatic and nonmetastatic thyroid tumors. Study as a whole: Repertoire comparisons spanned blood and tumor or nodule tissue from malignant and benign thyroid patients.

In the authors' workflow: Clinicopathological groups differed in CDR3, with these differences serving to build a distant-metastasis classifier for papillary thyroid cancer. Via MiXCR, TCRdb re-called the PCR reads. TCRdb's processing, not the authors', yielded these V and J calls. The sample has 20,000 or so clones, roughly an eighth seen once. Every patient was untreated before thyroid surgery. Findings of the study overall: Significantly higher TCR beta diversity was reportedly seen in malignant thyroid tumors than benign nodules, in blood and tumor.

The germline V and J ends were trimmed by 5 bases and 7 bases, with 12 bases remaining between them. Germline V gene data show CDR1 as SNHLY and CDR2 as FYNNEI. The CDR3 is 13 residues long. Specimen: blood. The receptor was isolated from a male donor with papillary thyroid cancer or a benign thyroid nodule (not recorded which). Some clones in this sample may be carry-over from other donors' samples. The genes are TRBV2 and TRBJ2-1; the D call may be TRBD1 or TRBD2 (7 bases each). The CDR3 protein is CASSYQGGNEQFF. CDR3 nucleotides: TGTGCCAGCAGTTACCAGGGGGGGAATGAGCAGTTCTTC.